This paragraph covers one TCR beta chain sequence. This sample is drawn from a study of cytomegalovirus exposure and HLA in healthy donors. The CDR3 has 16 amino acids. Germline V lookup: CDR1 SGDLS, CDR2 YYNGEE. The V segment lost 5 bases and the J segment 5 bases; nucleotides outside the gene matches: 9. Libraries were prepared by immunoSEQ multiplex PCR; TCRdb keeps only in-frame clonotypes and omits some of them. The table includes approximately 160,000 clones, roughly 84% detected once. The chain joins TRBV9 to TRBJ2-5; 13 positions agree with TRBD2. The sequencing sample was made of PBMCs. This TCR derives from a man under 40 in good health and CMV-seropositive. The CDR3 nucleotides are TGTGCCAGCAGTCGCGGGACTAGCGGGGAGGCGGAGACCCAGTACTTC. This gives the protein CASSRGTSGEAETQYF.